The T cell receptor (beta chain) under discussion was sequenced for a study of blood T cell repertoires in COVID-19. Study details: Donors in Cohort 3 counted as recovered after two negative PCRs, clearance, or symptom resolution. Italy, Spain and the United States were the sources of the convalescent and acute COVID-19 samples.

This CDR3 has 17 amino acids. V dropped 0 bases and J dropped 6; count of bases not matched to a gene: 9. In germline, CDR1 is MNHNS, CDR2 SASEGT. Participant age was roughly 18 to 89 years, and participants resided in about two dozen US areas. Generated by immunoSEQ multiplex PCR, the TCRdb table keeps only in-frame clones and is missing some. The sample lists 330,000 or so clones, around 87% occurring once. The gene calls are TRBV6-1 and TRBJ1-3, with 9 bases matching TRBD1. This sequence originates from a man aged 35 to 55 in a cohort exposed to, infected with or recovered from COVID-19 (not recorded which). Input material: PBMCs or T cells enriched from blood (not recorded which). The CDR3 DNA reads TGTGCCAGCAGTGAAGCTTTGGGACAGGGCAAGGAAAACACCATATATTTT. It codes for CASSEALGQGKENTIYF.